The 13 T cell receptor beta chains listed next were all sequenced from one sample in a study of T-cell memory formation after mild COVID-19 (dated by TCRdb to about 2021). To prepare the library, 5' RACE was applied. Instrument used: Illumina NovaSeq 6000. TCRdb redid the processing of the public reads, applying fastp at Q25 and MiXCR, and retained in-frame beta chains. Every entry covers one CDR3 protein and lists the most common genes and DNA from its rows. In all, the sample holds roughly 120,000 distinct CDR3 sequences, and approximately 16% of those were seen once. The ten largest clones take up about 15% of the sample. The sample taken for sequencing was PBMCs or a T cell subset sorted from them (not recorded which). These receptors were collected from an adult woman who had mild COVID-19 (a few samples of this study predate the infection). The sample titles of this study are shuffled in the database, so cell type and time point are left out; the donor was told from shared clones.

This chain connects TRBV10-3 to TRBJ2-5, with 7 positions matching TRBD1. This CDR3 has 15 amino acids. Trimming cost V 0 bases and J 2 bases; bases outside gene matches: 3. Germline CDR1 and CDR2: ENHRY and SYGVKD. The CDR3 here is CAISESRDSQETQYF. The CDR3 coding sequence is TGTGCCATCAGTGAGTCGAGGGACAGTCAAGAGACCCAGTACTTC.

The CDR3 loop is CSVEDPLAGVPDTQYF. The CDR3 nucleotides are TGCAGCGTTGAAGACCCACTAGCGGGAGTACCAGATACGCAGTATTTT. This rearrangement joins TRBV29-1 to TRBJ2-3, with 11 bases lining up with TRBD2. The CDR3 spans 16 residues. V lost 0 bases to trimming and J lost 4 bases; unmatched junction nucleotides: 6. Germline-derived CDR1 and CDR2 are SQVTM and ANQGSEA.

This clonotype was seen repeatedly, ten times or more. The gene calls are TRBV13 and TRBJ2-7, with 9 bases identical to TRBD2. Germline CDR1 is PRHDT and CDR2 is FYEKMQ (reference sequence). The CDR3 covers 16 residues. The V segment lost 5 bases and the J segment 5 bases; nucleotides outside the gene matches: 13. The CDR3 protein is CASSPRIAGDRDEQYF. CDR3 in DNA: TGTGCCAGCAGCCCCCGTATAGCGGGAGACAGGGACGAGCAGTACTTC.

The V and J genes are TRBV4-2 and TRBJ2-1; D possibly corresponds to TRBD1 (5 bases). This CDR3 has 15 amino acids. Trimming removed 0 bases at V and 9 bases at J, with 15 bases between. Germline CDR1 and CDR2: LGHNA and YNFKEQ. This CDR3 reads CASSQEPLDSPEQFF. The CDR3 bases are TGTGCCAGCAGCCAAGAACCCTTAGACAGTCCTGAGCAGTTCTTC.

V is TRBV6-1 and J is TRBJ2-1; D ambiguous. The CDR3 length is 16 residues. Germline V gene sequence: CDR1 MNHNS, CDR2 SASEGT. Between the trimmed V and J ends, which lost 3 bases and 0 bases, there was a span of 12 bases. CDR3 residues: CASSEDLLSSYNEQFF. Written as DNA, the CDR3 is TGTGCCAGCAGTGAGGACCTCCTGAGCTCCTACAATGAGCAGTTCTTC.

This clonotype occurred many times. The rearrangement links TRBV13 to TRBJ2-7, with 9 bases identical to TRBD2. V shed 5 bases, J shed 4 bases, and the junction held 6 bases outside the gene matches. In germline, CDR1 is PRHDT, CDR2 FYEKMQ (reference sequence). CDR3 length: 14 residues. CDR3 amino acids: CASSLLAGPYEQYF. CDR3 in DNA: TGTGCCAGCAGCCTACTAGCGGGCCCATACGAGCAGTACTTC.

This clonotype has only a few counts. The chain links TRBV11-2 to TRBJ2-3, with 7 bases fitting TRBD1. V was clipped by 4 bases and J by 3 bases; unmatched bases: 10. CDR1 is SGHAT, CDR2 FQNNGV, per germline. CDR3 length: 16 amino acids. DNA for the CDR3: TGTGCCAGCAGCTCAAGACAGGGTGGCAGTACAGATACGCAGTATTTT. Its protein is CASSSRQGGSTDTQYF.

In its sample, this clonotype was seen a few times. This chain uses TRBV24-1 with TRBJ2-1; D remains ambiguous. Germline values: CDR1 KGHDR, CDR2 SFDVKD. CDR3 length equals 11 residues. Trimming pared 9 bases from V and 5 bases from J, leaving 7 bases between. CDR3 sequence (DNA): TGTGCCACCGAACTCAACAATGAGCAGTTCTTC. Translating gives CATELNNEQFF.

The rearrangement joins TRBV7-6 to TRBJ2-1; 7 nucleotides align to TRBD1. The junction had 9 bases not matched to a gene; V was cut back by 1 base and J by 3 bases. Germline V lookup: CDR1 SGHVS, CDR2 FNYEAQ. The CDR3 spans 17 residues. In DNA form, the CDR3 reads TGTGCCAGCAGCTTAGGCCGACAGGGCCAAAACTACAATGAGCAGTTCTTC. Amino acids: CASSLGRQGQNYNEQFF.

This clonotype was observed at least ten times. The chain couples TRBV7-8 to TRBJ1-2; no clear D. Trimming stripped 2 bases from V and 3 bases from J, with 4 bases between. CDR1 and CDR2 from the germline V gene are SGHVS and FQNEAQ. This CDR3 is built from 12 residues. The CDR3 coding sequence is TGTGCCAGCAGCTTACCAGACTATGGCTACACCTTC. Encoded protein: CASSLPDYGYTF.

This clonotype has just a few counts. This CDR3 is CASSLGQGKDTQYF. In nucleotides, the CDR3 is TGTGCCAGCAGTTTAGGACAGGGGAAGGATACGCAGTATTTT. V is TRBV12-3 or TRBV12-4 and J is TRBJ2-3; 8 nucleotides agree with TRBD1. J was trimmed by 6 bases and V by 1 base; bases with no gene match: 3. The CDR3 runs 14 residues.

The chain links TRBV5-4 to TRBJ1-6; D gene unclear. Germline CDR1 and CDR2: SGHNT and YYREEE (reference sequence). V lost 2 bases, J lost 7 bases, and 7 bases lay in between. The CDR3 loop spans 13 amino acids. The CDR3: CASSFPGNSPLHF. The DNA of the CDR3 is TGTGCCAGCAGCTTTCCCGGAAATTCACCCCTCCACTTT.

This clonotype has just a few counts. This chain connects TRBV9 to TRBJ2-2; TRBD2 matches 12 bases. Per germline, CDR1 SGDLS and CDR2 YYNGEE. The CDR3 totals 15 residues. The J segment lost 8 bases and the V segment lost 4 bases, leaving 6 bases of the junction unmatched. The CDR3 sequence is CASSSLAGGLGELFF. The CDR3 DNA reads as TGTGCCAGCAGCTCCCTAGCGGGGGGGCTGGGGGAGCTGTTTTTT.